This T cell receptor (beta chain) comes out of a study of cytomegalovirus exposure and HLA in healthy donors. Although they were nominally healthy when sampled, donors likely had unrecorded immune exposures. Whole-study results and caveats: There were several of the most significant clusters that appeared linked to common viral pathogens in a later analysis. Being indistinguishable, some V segments were excluded, TRBV6-2 and TRBV6-3 among them.

V was shortened by 5 bases and J by 0 bases, with 17 bases between the two germline ends. This CDR3 contains 16 residues. From germline, CDR1 is ENHRY and CDR2 SYGVKD. Primers included in the PCR were 60 Vbeta and 13 Jbeta primers. The protocol was immunoSEQ multiplex PCR, while the TCRdb copy is restricted to in-frame clones and leaves out a portion. Seen here are roughly 40,000 clones, about 85% observed once, and the top ten hold around 2.5%. Concerning this clone itself: Its target is not known.

The gene calls are TRBV10-3 and TRBJ2-7, with TRBD1 as a possible D gene (5 bases). Sequencing was done on a sample of PBMCs. The sequence came from a man aged 50 to 59 in good health and CMV-seronegative. The CDR3 nucleotides read TGTGCCATCAGTCCTATCGACAGCTTGAGCTCCTACGAGCAGTACTTC. Protein product: CAISPIDSLSSYEQYF.